These 32 T cell receptor beta chains were sequenced from one sample in a study of blood T cell repertoires in COVID-19. Generated by immunoSEQ multiplex PCR, the TCRdb table keeps only in-frame clones and is missing some. The data show some 250,000 clones, 70% to 90% seen once. Sample: peripheral blood. The receptors come from a woman in her twenties or thirties who had recovered from COVID-19.

The rearrangement links TRBV5-5 to TRBJ1-6; 9 positions agree with TRBD1. CDR1 and CDR2 (germline): SGHKS, YYEKEE (reference sequence). J gave up 7 bases and V 2 bases, and 4 bases lay outside the gene matches. CDR3 size: 15 residues. The CDR3 coding sequence is TGTGCCAGCAGCTTTACCGGGACAGGGAATTCACCCCTCCACTTT. Protein: CASSFTGTGNSPLHF.

The gene calls are TRBV4-3 and TRBJ2-7; D is possibly TRBD1 (6 bases). The V gene's germline CDR1 is LGHNA and CDR2 YSLEER. V lost 2 bases and J lost 6, with 11 bases in between. This CDR3 is 13 amino acids long. The CDR3 region has the DNA TGCGCCAGCAGCCAATACGTGGACAGCGAGCAGTACTTC. As protein: CASSQYVDSEQYF.

This clone showed up just once. CDR3 residues: CASSEQGTADYEQYF. The CDR3 DNA follows: TGTGCCAGCAGTGAACAGGGGACAGCGGACTACGAGCAGTACTTC. V usage is TRBV6-1 and J usage is TRBJ2-7; TRBD1 aligns across 7 bases. The CDR3 is made up of 15 amino acids. V lost 2 bases to trimming and J lost 3 bases; unmatched junction nucleotides: 7. Germline lookup yields CDR1 MNHNS and CDR2 SASEGT.

V gene TRBV3-1 (or the pseudogene TRBV3-2) combines with J gene TRBJ2-5; 8 positions match TRBD2. J lost 3 bases, V lost 1 base, and 7 bases had no gene match. The CDR3 spans 16 residues. In germline, CDR1 is LGHDT, CDR2 YNNKEL (reference sequence). The CDR3 spells CASSQVQRGLEETQYF. In nucleotides, the CDR3 is TGTGCCAGCAGCCAAGTTCAGCGGGGGTTAGAAGAGACCCAGTACTTC.

The rearrangement joins TRBV6-5 to TRBJ1-5; 8 bases line up with TRBD1. Trimming removed 2 bases from V and 7 bases from J; junction bases left unmatched: 4. The CDR3 runs 14 residues. Germline V lookup: CDR1 MNHEY, CDR2 SVGAGI. The CDR3 is CASSYDGQGQPQHF. The CDR3 DNA sequence: TGTGCCAGCAGTTACGACGGACAGGGACAGCCCCAGCATTTT.

V gene TRBV15 combines with J gene TRBJ2-1, with D maybe TRBD1 (5 bases). Looked up from germline, CDR1 is LNHNV and CDR2 is YYDKDF (reference sequence). V was pared by 4 bases and J by 3 bases, with 10 bases between. This CDR3 has 14 residues. The CDR3 protein is CATSTGFIYNEQFF. As DNA, the CDR3 is TGTGCCACCAGCACAGGGTTTATCTACAATGAGCAGTTCTTC.

This clone appeared a few times. The chain couples TRBV5-1 to TRBJ1-6; 8 bases match TRBD1. With V trimmed by 0 bases and J by 3 bases, 5 bases remained unmatched. CDR3 size: 17 residues. Germline CDR1 and CDR2: SGHRS and YFSETQ. This chain's CDR3 is CASSLDPGGSYNSPLHF. In DNA, the CDR3 is TGCGCCAGCAGCTTGGACCCAGGGGGCAGCTATAATTCACCCCTCCACTTT.

This clone was detected once. The sample carries other DNA sequences with the same CDR3. This chain links TRBV12-3 or TRBV12-4 with TRBJ1-2; no reliable D call. Trimming pared 3 bases from V and 0 bases from J, leaving 5 bases between. The CDR3 is 13 amino acids. CDR3 DNA: TGTGCCAGCAGTTTTGGCACTAACTATGGCTACACCTTC. Translation: CASSFGTNYGYTF.

The chain is built from TRBV2 and TRBJ2-7; a weak D match, TRBD1 (6 bases). Germline CDR1 is SNHLY and CDR2 is FYNNEI. V lost 6 bases and J lost 0, with 12 bases in between. This CDR3 is built from 14 residues. Here the CDR3 DNA reads TGTGCCAGCAGGGCTACAGGGAACTCCTACGAGCAGTACTTC. Translating it yields CASRATGNSYEQYF.

The chain has TRBV7-9 and TRBJ2-7, with D tentatively TRBD2 (6 bases). The ends were cut back, 5 bases at V and 2 bases at J, with 16 bases in the middle. Germline CDR1 is SEHNR and CDR2 is FQNEAQ (reference sequence). The CDR3 is 15 residues long. The CDR3 spells CASSIHRGGTYEQYF. The CDR3 DNA sequence: TGTGCCAGCAGCATCCACAGAGGAGGGACCTACGAGCAGTACTTC.

The gene calls are TRBV9 and TRBJ1-2, with D possibly TRBD1 on 5 matching bases. The V gene's germline CDR1 is SGDLS and CDR2 YYNGEE. Trimming shortened V by 3 bases and J by 9 bases, and 12 bases separated the two germline ends. This CDR3 is 12 amino acids long. The CDR3 protein is CASSATTESYTF. The CDR3 region has the DNA TGTGCCAGCAGCGCCACGACAGAAAGCTACACCTTC.

The chain couples TRBV30 to TRBJ1-1, with a tentative D call TRBD1 (5 bases). V was cut by 3 bases and J by 3 bases, with 8 bases left in between. Germline loops: CDR1 GTSNPN, CDR2 SVGIG (reference sequence). The CDR3 contains 12 residues. CDR3 protein: CAWRVGDTEAFF. The DNA of the CDR3 is TGTGCCTGGAGAGTAGGGGACACTGAAGCTTTCTTT.

This chain joins TRBV21-1 and TRBJ2-7; TRBD1, the D gene given by the table, was not confirmed from the DNA. TRBV21-1 is a listed pseudogene. The CDR3 contains 15 residues. Here the CDR3 reads CASSKGGTATYEQYF. Written as DNA, the CDR3 is TGTGCCAGCAGCAAAGGGGGGACAGCGACCTACGAGCAGTACTTC.

About this clone: The junction departs from germline at one end; a sequencing error may be responsible. V usage is TRBV18 and J usage is TRBJ2-3; D possibly corresponds to TRBD2 (6 bases). Germline CDR1 is KGHSH and CDR2 is LQKENI. The CDR3 covers 15 residues. The CDR3 DNA sequence: TGTGCCAGCTCTCCACTGGGGACCGGGACTCAAACGCAGTATTTT. Translated: CASSPLGTGTQTQYF.

The rearrangement uses TRBV27 and TRBJ2-2, with D perhaps TRBD1 (8 bases). Germline V gene data show CDR1 as MNHEY and CDR2 as SMNVEV (reference sequence). V was cut by 3 bases and J by 4 bases, with 18 bases left in between. This CDR3 is 17 amino acids long. The CDR3 sequence: CASSLIFHRGGTGELFF. In DNA form, the CDR3 reads TGTGCCAGCAGTTTGATTTTTCACAGGGGGGGCACCGGGGAGCTGTTTTTT.

J is TRBJ1-1 and V is TRBV6-1; 7 bases line up with TRBD1. Germline CDR1 reads MNHNS; CDR2 reads SASEGT. CDR3 length: 17 amino acids. The J segment lost 0 bases and the V segment lost 3 bases, leaving 10 bases of the junction unmatched. The CDR3 DNA reads TGTGCCAGCAGTGAGGCTAGGGGGCTGGGGATGAACACTGAAGCTTTCTTT. The encoded protein is CASSEARGLGMNTEAFF.

V is TRBV5-4 and J is TRBJ2-1; the match to TRBD1 covers 12 bases. The germline CDR1 and CDR2 sequences are SGHNT and YYREEE (reference sequence). The CDR3 is 16 amino acids. The junction had 7 bases not matched to a gene; V was cut back by 3 bases and J by 6 bases. CDR3 in DNA: TGTGCCAGCAGCTCACCGGGACAGGGGGCGACCAATGAGCAGTTCTTC. It is translated as CASSSPGQGATNEQFF.

The chain combines TRBV2 with TRBJ2-1, with 9 bases matching TRBD2. Germline values: CDR1 SNHLY, CDR2 FYNNEI. The V gene end was trimmed by 6 bases and the J gene end by 4 bases; junction bases not matched to a gene: 10. CDR3 size: 16 residues. CDR3 loop: CASSPPRLAAYNEQFF. For the CDR3, the DNA is TGTGCCAGCAGCCCCCCTAGACTAGCGGCGTACAATGAGCAGTTCTTC. Complete variable domain (other parts from reference TRBV2 and TRBJ2-1): EPEVTQTPSHQVTQMGQEVILRCVPISNHLYFYWYRQILGQKVEFLVSFYNNEISEKSEIFDDQFSVERPDGSNFTLKIRSTKLEDSAMYFCASSPPRLAAYNEQFFGPGTRLTVL.

The chain is built from TRBV10-3 and TRBJ2-1; 11 bases fit TRBD2. Germline loops: CDR1 ENHRY, CDR2 SYGVKD. The CDR3 consists of 14 residues. After removal of 10 bases from V and 4 bases from J, the junction contained 6 bases not matched to a gene. The CDR3 DNA is TGTGCCACCGGCGGGACTAGCGGTTACAATGAGCAGTTCTTC. It translates to CATGGTSGYNEQFF.

The chain recombines TRBV5-8 with TRBJ1-4; D remains unclear. Germline V lookup: CDR1 SGHTS, CDR2 YDEGEE. This CDR3 has 15 residues. V was pared by 4 bases and J by 5 bases, with 15 bases between. The CDR3 nucleotides are TGTGCCAGCAGCATGGATTGGAGAGGGAATGAAAAACTGTTTTTT. This encodes CASSMDWRGNEKLFF.

The V and J genes are TRBV7-3 and TRBJ2-5, with no clear D. Between the trimmed V and J ends, which lost 1 base and 5 bases, there was a span of 11 bases. In germline, CDR1 is SGHTA, CDR2 FQGTGA. The length of the CDR3 is 14 residues. The CDR3 DNA reads as TGTGCCAGCAGCTTAAGGGCAGGTGGGGAGACCCAGTACTTC. It is translated as CASSLRAGGETQYF.

The CDR3 here is CASSSPFSEQFF. CDR3 sequence (DNA): TGTGCCAGCAGCTCCCCCTTCTCGGAGCAGTTCTTC. The chain combines TRBV7-3 with TRBJ2-1; no firm D call. Germline V gives CDR1 SGHTA, CDR2 FQGTGA. The CDR3 extends over 12 amino acids. V was trimmed by 4 bases and J by 10 bases, leaving 11 bases between them.

This chain connects TRBV27 to TRBJ2-3; D might be TRBD1 (6 bases). V was pared by 4 bases and J by 4 bases, with 21 bases between. This CDR3 comprises 17 residues. CDR1 and CDR2 from the germline V gene are MNHEY and SMNVEV (reference sequence). CDR3 amino acids: CASSYLLTGLTADTQYF. The CDR3 region has the DNA TGTGCCAGCAGTTACCTCTTGACAGGACTTACTGCAGATACGCAGTATTTT.

This chain connects TRBV6-5 to TRBJ1-2, with 7 nucleotides matching TRBD1. V trimming: 2 bases; J trimming: 8 bases; junction bases outside the gene matches: 5. Germline V gene lookup returns CDR1 MNHEY and CDR2 SVGAGI. This CDR3 is 13 amino acids long. In nucleotides, the CDR3 is TGTGCCAGCAGTTACCCGGGACAGTCCGGCTACACCTTC. The encoded protein is CASSYPGQSGYTF.

V is TRBV19 and J is TRBJ1-1; D is undetermined. CDR1 and CDR2 (germline): LNHDA, SQIVND (reference sequence). V was pared by 5 bases and J by 3 bases, with 13 bases between. The CDR3 covers 14 residues. CDR3 in DNA: TGTGCCAGTAGTCCCCGCGGGTCGGACACTGAAGCTTTCTTT. This codes for CASSPRGSDTEAFF.

This chain joins TRBV9 and TRBJ2-7; TRBD1 might be the D (5 bases). CDR1 is SGDLS, CDR2 YYNGEE, per germline. The CDR3 runs to 14 residues. V lost 4 bases to trimming and J lost 3 bases, with 14 bases between them. This CDR3 reads CASSSSRDRYEQYF. CDR3 nucleotide sequence: TGTGCCAGCAGCAGTAGCAGGGATCGCTACGAGCAGTACTTC.

CDR3 coding DNA: TGTGCCAGCAGCATGGGACTAGCGGGGGGTTCCTACAATGAGCAGTTCTTC. It codes for CASSMGLAGGSYNEQFF. This chain uses TRBV13 with TRBJ2-1, with TRBD2 matching over 15 bases. Germline-derived CDR1 and CDR2 are PRHDT and FYEKMQ (reference sequence). CDR3 size: 17 residues. With 5 bases clipped from V and 1 base from J, the junction kept 3 bases outside the gene matches.

The chain carries TRBV19 and TRBJ2-6; 9 bases are shared with TRBD1. V lost 6 bases to trimming and J lost 0 bases; unmatched junction nucleotides: 6. The germline CDR1 and CDR2 sequences are LNHDA and SQIVND (reference sequence). This CDR3 spans 17 amino acids. Written as DNA, the CDR3 is TGTGCCAGTAGGCGGGGGACAGGGCTCTCTGGGGCCAACGTCCTGACTTTC. Protein sequence: CASRRGTGLSGANVLTF.

The V gene is TRBV2, the J gene TRBJ2-5, with 10 positions matching TRBD1. The trim removed 1 base at V and 2 bases at J, leaving 7 bases unmatched. The CDR3 has 17 amino acids. Germline V gene lookup returns CDR1 SNHLY and CDR2 FYNNEI. The CDR3, as DNA: TGTGCCAGCAGTGAAGGGGACAGGGGAGGACGTCAAGAGACCCAGTACTTC. It yields the protein CASSEGDRGGRQETQYF.

The chain uses TRBV27 and TRBJ2-2, with D possibly TRBD2 on 6 matching bases. Trimming took 2 bases from V and 6 from J, leaving 13 bases between them. Germline V lookup: CDR1 MNHEY, CDR2 SMNVEV (reference sequence). The CDR3 contains 15 residues. DNA for the CDR3: TGTGCCAGCAGTTTAACGGGGACGGGGGCCGGGGAGCTGTTTTTT. It translates to CASSLTGTGAGELFF.

CDR3 sequence (DNA): TGTGCCAGCAGCACCGACAGGGTGAAAGAGACCCAGTACTTC. This codes for CASSTDRVKETQYF. The chain combines TRBV5-4 with TRBJ2-5; 7 bases line up with TRBD1. The J segment lost 3 bases and the V segment lost 4 bases, leaving 6 bases of the junction unmatched. Germline V CDR1 and CDR2: SGHNT, YYREEE (reference sequence). There are 14 residues in the CDR3.

This clone appeared a few times. The V gene is TRBV3-1 (or the pseudogene TRBV3-2), the J gene TRBJ1-1, with unresolved D. The ends were cut back, 0 bases at V and 0 bases at J, with 8 bases in the middle. Per the germline V gene, CDR1 is LGHDT and CDR2 is YNNKEL (reference sequence). The CDR3 consists of 15 residues. In nucleotides, the CDR3 is TGTGCCAGCAGCCAAGAGTTGTCTGTGAACACTGAAGCTTTCTTT. Translating gives CASSQELSVNTEAFF.